Listed below are T cell receptor beta chains from one sample, sequenced in a study of blood T cell repertoires in COVID-19. Method: immunoSEQ multiplex PCR; TCRdb's copy keeps in-frame clones and lacks some. The data hold 150,000 to 200,000 clones, with about 85% observed a single time. Sequencing was done on a sample of peripheral blood. These receptors all stem from a human donor with acute or convalescent COVID-19. The donor label of this sample is uncertain. CDR3s include the opening cysteine and the closing phenylalanine or tryptophan. The D gene is left open where the match is weak. Clone size is shown for a subset of rows, as once, few, many or a class of expanded clone.

D gene: TRBD1; V gene: TRBV7-9; clone size: -; J gene: TRBJ2-6; CDR3 protein: CASSTKGQRASGANVLTF; CDR3 DNA: TGTGCCAGCAGCACGAAGGGACAGAGGGCCTCTGGGGCCAACGTCCTGACTTTC
D gene: -; V gene: TRBV3-1/TRBV3-2; clone size: -; J gene: TRBJ1-1; CDR3 protein: CASSQYGQPNTEAFF; CDR3 DNA: TGTGCCAGCAGCCAATATGGACAACCGAACACTGAAGCTTTCTTT
D gene: -; V gene: TRBV21-1; clone size: -; J gene: TRBJ2-1; CDR3 protein: CASSRSTQGTEQFF; CDR3 DNA: TGTGCCAGCAGCAGGTCTACGCAGGGTACTGAGCAGTTCTTC
D gene: -; V gene: TRBV27; clone size: -; J gene: TRBJ2-1; CDR3 protein: CASSSLQGSGEQFF; CDR3 DNA: TGTGCCAGCAGCTCCCTCCAGGGGTCGGGTGAGCAGTTCTTC
D gene: -; V gene: TRBV5-1; clone size: -; J gene: TRBJ2-5; CDR3 protein: CASSLEGQGTGTQYF; CDR3 DNA: TGCGCCAGCAGCTTGGAGGGGCAGGGCACAGGGACCCAGTACTTC
D gene: -; V gene: TRBV27; clone size: -; J gene: TRBJ1-2; CDR3 protein: CASSFVGASGYTF; CDR3 DNA: TGTGCCAGCAGTTTTGTGGGGGCCTCTGGCTACACCTTC
D gene: -; V gene: TRBV7-2; clone size: -; J gene: TRBJ2-7; CDR3 protein: CASSLAPTGFHEQYF; CDR3 DNA: TGTGCCAGCAGCTTAGCCCCAACAGGGTTCCACGAGCAGTACTTC
D gene: TRBD1; V gene: TRBV4-3; clone size: -; J gene: TRBJ1-3; CDR3 protein: CASAPKMTGTGFSGNTIYF; CDR3 DNA: TGCGCCAGCGCGCCTAAAATGACCGGGACAGGTTTCTCTGGAAACACCATATATTTT
D gene: -; V gene: TRBV3-1/TRBV3-2; clone size: -; J gene: TRBJ1-6; CDR3 protein: CASSHAGGRGSPLHF; CDR3 DNA: TGTGCCAGCAGCCACGCCGGGGGGCGCGGTTCACCCCTCCACTTT
D gene: TRBD1; V gene: TRBV7-9; clone size: -; J gene: TRBJ1-4; CDR3 protein: CASSVDRGRNNEKLFF; CDR3 DNA: TGTGCCAGCAGCGTCGACAGGGGGCGAAATAATGAAAAACTGTTTTTT
D gene: -; V gene: TRBV7-9; clone size: -; J gene: TRBJ2-1; CDR3 protein: CASSLASRGYNEQFF; CDR3 DNA: TGTGCCAGCAGCTTAGCTAGTCGGGGATACAATGAGCAGTTCTTC
D gene: TRBD1; V gene: TRBV7-9; clone size: -; J gene: TRBJ1-1; CDR3 protein: CASTRDRGHTEAFF; CDR3 DNA: TGTGCCAGCACTAGGGACAGGGGGCATACTGAAGCTTTCTTT
D gene: -; V gene: TRBV12-3/TRBV12-4; clone size: -; J gene: TRBJ1-1; CDR3 protein: CASSQQGWAFF; CDR3 DNA: TGTGCCAGCAGTCAACAGGGTTGGGCTTTCTTT
D gene: -; V gene: TRBV29-1; clone size: -; J gene: TRBJ2-5; CDR3 protein: CSVELRETQYF; CDR3 DNA: TGCAGCGTTGAACTCCGGGAGACCCAGTACTTC
D gene: -; V gene: TRBV5-6; clone size: -; J gene: TRBJ1-2; CDR3 protein: CASSLTGLGYTF; CDR3 DNA: TGTGCCAGCAGCTTGACAGGGCTCGGCTACACCTTC
D gene: -; V gene: TRBV15; clone size: -; J gene: TRBJ1-3; CDR3 protein: CATSTYRVAGNTIYF; CDR3 DNA: TGTGCCACCAGCACATACAGGGTCGCTGGAAACACCATATATTTT
D gene: -; V gene: TRBV30; clone size: -; J gene: TRBJ1-3; CDR3 protein: CAWITLTPSSGNTIYF; CDR3 DNA: TGTGCCTGGATCACCCTGACACCGAGCTCTGGAAACACCATATATTTT
D gene: -; V gene: TRBV7-2; clone size: -; J gene: TRBJ1-6; CDR3 protein: CASSLLNSPLHF; CDR3 DNA: TGTGCCAGCAGCTTACTGAATTCACCCCTCCACTTT
D gene: TRBD1; V gene: TRBV7-2; clone size: -; J gene: TRBJ1-6; CDR3 protein: CASSSTPGQGNSPLHF; CDR3 DNA: TGTGCCAGCAGTTCCACCCCGGGACAGGGGAATTCACCCCTCCACTTT
D gene: TRBD1; V gene: TRBV10-1; clone size: -; J gene: TRBJ1-4; CDR3 protein: CASSTGQGDNEKLFF; CDR3 DNA: TGCGCCAGCAGTACGGGACAGGGAGATAATGAAAAACTGTTTTTT
D gene: TRBD2; V gene: TRBV7-2; clone size: -; J gene: TRBJ2-2; CDR3 protein: CASSSLGLAANTGELFF; CDR3 DNA: TGTGCCAGCAGCTCCTTAGGACTAGCAGCGAACACCGGGGAGCTGTTTTTT
D gene: TRBD1; V gene: TRBV15; clone size: -; J gene: TRBJ1-5; CDR3 protein: CATSAGQGLGRSNQPQHF; CDR3 DNA: TGTGCCACCAGCGCCGGACAGGGGTTGGGCCGGAGCAATCAGCCCCAGCATTTT
D gene: -; V gene: TRBV14; clone size: -; J gene: TRBJ1-3; CDR3 protein: CASSQDGSRNTIYF; CDR3 DNA: TGTGCCAGCAGCCAAGACGGGAGTCGAAACACCATATATTTT
D gene: TRBD1; V gene: TRBV9; clone size: -; J gene: TRBJ1-4; CDR3 protein: CASSVGQGPYEKLFF; CDR3 DNA: TGTGCCAGCAGCGTTGGACAGGGTCCGTATGAAAAACTGTTTTTT
D gene: -; V gene: TRBV3-1/TRBV3-2; clone size: -; J gene: TRBJ1-1; CDR3 protein: CASSQRRGSAEAFF; CDR3 DNA: TGTGCCAGCAGCCAACGGAGGGGTTCGGCTGAAGCTTTCTTT
D gene: TRBD1; V gene: TRBV19; clone size: -; J gene: TRBJ1-2; CDR3 protein: CASRQPLRTGRGNYGYTF; CDR3 DNA: TGTGCCAGTAGACAACCCCTAAGGACAGGGCGGGGAAACTATGGCTACACCTTC
D gene: -; V gene: TRBV5-1; clone size: -; J gene: TRBJ2-7; CDR3 protein: CASSSGSRGQYF; CDR3 DNA: TGCGCCAGCAGCTCCGGGTCGCGAGGGCAGTACTTC
D gene: -; V gene: TRBV2; clone size: -; J gene: TRBJ1-1; CDR3 protein: CASRGGSMNTEAFF; CDR3 DNA: TGTGCCAGCAGGGGGGGGTCAATGAACACTGAAGCTTTCTTT
D gene: TRBD1; V gene: TRBV28; clone size: -; J gene: TRBJ1-1; CDR3 protein: CASRGRTGNTEAFF; CDR3 DNA: TGTGCCAGCAGGGGTAGGACAGGGAACACTGAAGCTTTCTTT
D gene: -; V gene: TRBV5-1; clone size: -; J gene: TRBJ2-7; CDR3 protein: CASSLGQVVAYEQYF; CDR3 DNA: TGCGCCAGCAGCTTGGGACAGGTAGTCGCCTACGAGCAGTACTTC
D gene: TRBD1; V gene: TRBV11-3; clone size: -; J gene: TRBJ1-1; CDR3 protein: CASSLTGAGGTEAFF; CDR3 DNA: TGTGCCAGCAGCTTAACAGGGGCGGGAGGGACTGAAGCTTTCTTT
D gene: TRBD2; V gene: TRBV4-2; clone size: -; J gene: TRBJ2-2; CDR3 protein: CASSQELRGGAGELFF; CDR3 DNA: TGTGCCAGCAGCCAAGAATTGCGGGGGGGAGCCGGGGAGCTGTTTTTT
D gene: -; V gene: TRBV27; clone size: -; J gene: TRBJ1-4; CDR3 protein: CASSASGTLRGKLFF; CDR3 DNA: TGTGCCAGCAGTGCATCCGGGACACTCCGAGGGAAACTGTTTTTT
D gene: TRBD1; V gene: TRBV7-2; clone size: -; J gene: TRBJ1-4; CDR3 protein: CASSPWGTGGRRTNEKLFF; CDR3 DNA: TGTGCCAGCAGCCCCTGGGGGACAGGGGGCCGAAGAACTAATGAAAAACTGTTTTTT
D gene: TRBD1; V gene: TRBV2; clone size: -; J gene: TRBJ2-7; CDR3 protein: CASSEFGPTTDRGRFSYEQYF; CDR3 DNA: TGTGCCAGCAGTGAATTCGGCCCGACGACTGACAGGGGGCGCTTCTCCTACGAGCAGTACTTC
D gene: -; V gene: TRBV7-9; clone size: once; J gene: TRBJ1-4; CDR3 protein: CASSFGRPGATNEKLFF; CDR3 DNA: TGTGCCAGCAGCTTCGGCAGGCCAGGGGCAACTAATGAAAAACTGTTTTTT
D gene: TRBD1; V gene: TRBV11-2; clone size: -; J gene: TRBJ2-7; CDR3 protein: CASSVGQTYEQYF; CDR3 DNA: TGTGCCAGCAGCGTGGGACAGACCTACGAGCAGTACTTC
D gene: -; V gene: TRBV28; clone size: -; J gene: TRBJ1-5; CDR3 protein: CASSLISSTNQPQHF; CDR3 DNA: TGTGCCAGCAGTTTAATCTCGAGTACTAATCAGCCCCAGCATTTT
D gene: TRBD1; V gene: TRBV5-8; clone size: -; J gene: TRBJ1-4; CDR3 protein: CASSIPPGQGHEKLFF; CDR3 DNA: TGTGCCAGCAGCATCCCACCGGGACAGGGACATGAAAAACTGTTTTTT
D gene: -; V gene: TRBV10-3; clone size: few; J gene: TRBJ2-4; CDR3 protein: CAISPNGFGLNIQYF; CDR3 DNA: TGTGCCATCAGCCCGAATGGGTTCGGGTTAAACATTCAGTACTTC
D gene: -; V gene: TRBV20-1; clone size: -; J gene: TRBJ1-6; CDR3 protein: CSASRWSSYNSPLHF; CDR3 DNA: TGCAGTGCTAGTCGGTGGAGCTCCTATAATTCACCCCTCCACTTT
D gene: TRBD2; V gene: TRBV11-3; clone size: few; J gene: TRBJ2-1; CDR3 protein: CASSLLGLAGLNEQFF; CDR3 DNA: TGTGCCAGCAGCTTATTGGGACTAGCGGGGCTCAATGAGCAGTTCTTC
D gene: -; V gene: TRBV30; clone size: few; J gene: TRBJ1-6; CDR3 protein: CAGGRSDNSPLHF; CDR3 DNA: TGTGCCGGCGGCCGGTCGGATAATTCACCCCTCCACTTT
D gene: TRBD1; V gene: TRBV18; clone size: -; J gene: TRBJ1-1; CDR3 protein: CASSPTGMDTEAFF; CDR3 DNA: TGTGCCAGCTCGCCGACAGGGATGGACACTGAAGCTTTCTTT
D gene: TRBD2; V gene: TRBV24-1; clone size: -; J gene: TRBJ2-1; CDR3 protein: CATSDFGAGEGNEQFF; CDR3 DNA: TGTGCCACCAGTGATTTCGGAGCGGGGGAGGGGAATGAGCAGTTCTTC
D gene: TRBD2; V gene: TRBV7-2; clone size: -; J gene: TRBJ2-3; CDR3 protein: CASSRTSGGGPSTDTQYF; CDR3 DNA: TGTGCCAGCAGCCGGACTAGCGGGGGGGGTCCTAGCACAGATACGCAGTATTTT
D gene: -; V gene: TRBV6-1; clone size: few; J gene: TRBJ1-6; CDR3 protein: CASSETANYNSPLHF; CDR3 DNA: TGTGCCAGCAGTGAGACAGCCAACTATAATTCACCCCTCCACTTT
D gene: TRBD2; V gene: TRBV19; clone size: once; J gene: TRBJ2-2; CDR3 protein: CASTPGLAGGRSTGELFF; CDR3 DNA: TGTGCCAGTACCCCGGGACTAGCGGGGGGCCGCAGCACCGGGGAGCTGTTTTTT
D gene: -; V gene: TRBV18; clone size: -; J gene: TRBJ1-1; CDR3 protein: CASSPTGRGSEAFF; CDR3 DNA: TGTGCCAGCTCACCGACGGGCAGGGGTAGTGAAGCTTTCTTT
D gene: -; V gene: TRBV12-3/TRBV12-4; clone size: -; J gene: TRBJ2-5; CDR3 protein: CASSLNLETQYF; CDR3 DNA: TGTGCCAGCAGTTTAAATCTGGAGACCCAGTACTTC
D gene: -; V gene: TRBV7-6; clone size: -; J gene: TRBJ2-7; CDR3 protein: CASSLDSILGTRSYEQYF; CDR3 DNA: TGTGCCAGCAGCCTGGACTCCATCCTAGGGACTCGATCCTACGAGCAGTACTTC
D gene: -; V gene: TRBV6-5; clone size: -; J gene: TRBJ1-2; CDR3 protein: CASRAAENARPGYTF; CDR3 DNA: TGTGCCAGCAGGGCGGCCGAGAACGCCCGGCCTGGCTACACCTTC
D gene: -; V gene: TRBV5-4; clone size: -; J gene: TRBJ2-7; CDR3 protein: CASSLYFGGSYEQYF; CDR3 DNA: TGTGCCAGCAGCCTATACTTCGGGGGATCCTACGAGCAGTACTTC
D gene: TRBD1; V gene: TRBV5-4; clone size: -; J gene: TRBJ1-6; CDR3 protein: CASSPAQGARYGSPLHF; CDR3 DNA: TGTGCCAGCAGCCCGGCACAGGGGGCGCGATACGGCTCACCCCTCCACTTT